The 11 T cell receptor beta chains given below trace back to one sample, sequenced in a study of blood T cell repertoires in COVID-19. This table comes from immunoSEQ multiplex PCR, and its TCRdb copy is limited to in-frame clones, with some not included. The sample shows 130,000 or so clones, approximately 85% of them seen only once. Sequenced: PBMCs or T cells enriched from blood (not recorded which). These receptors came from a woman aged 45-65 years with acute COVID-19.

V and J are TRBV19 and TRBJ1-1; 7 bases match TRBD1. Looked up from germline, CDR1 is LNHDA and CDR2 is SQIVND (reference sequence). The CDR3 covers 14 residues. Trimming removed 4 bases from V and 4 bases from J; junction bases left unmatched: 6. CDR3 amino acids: CASSTDRVSTEAFF. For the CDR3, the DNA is TGTGCCAGTAGTACAGACAGGGTTAGCACTGAAGCTTTCTTT. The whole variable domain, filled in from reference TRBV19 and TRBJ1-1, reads DGGITQSPKYLFRKEGQNVTLSCEQNLNHDAMYWYRQDPGQGLRLIYYSQIVNDFQKGDIAEGYSVSREKKESFPLTVTSAQKNPTAFYLCASSTDRVSTEAFFGQGTRLTVV.

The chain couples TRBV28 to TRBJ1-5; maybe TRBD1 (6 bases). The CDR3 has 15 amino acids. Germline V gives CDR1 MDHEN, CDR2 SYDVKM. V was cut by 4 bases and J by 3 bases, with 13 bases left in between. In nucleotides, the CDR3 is TGTGCCAGCAGTTCCCATGGACAGCCCAATCAGCCCCAGCATTTT. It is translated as CASSSHGQPNQPQHF.

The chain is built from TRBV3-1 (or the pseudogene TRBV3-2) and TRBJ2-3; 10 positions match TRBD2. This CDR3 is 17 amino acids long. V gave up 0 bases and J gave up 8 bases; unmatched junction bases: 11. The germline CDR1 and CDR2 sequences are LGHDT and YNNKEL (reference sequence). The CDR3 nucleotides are TGTGCCAGCAGCCAAGATTATGGTCTAGCGGGAGTTATTACGCAGTATTTT. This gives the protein CASSQDYGLAGVITQYF.

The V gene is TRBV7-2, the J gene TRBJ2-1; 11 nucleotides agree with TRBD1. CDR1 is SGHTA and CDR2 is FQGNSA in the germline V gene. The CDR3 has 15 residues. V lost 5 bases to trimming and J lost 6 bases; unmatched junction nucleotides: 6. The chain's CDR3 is CASSLGTGGGNEQFF. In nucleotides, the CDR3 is TGTGCCAGCAGCCTCGGGACAGGGGGGGGCAATGAGCAGTTCTTC.

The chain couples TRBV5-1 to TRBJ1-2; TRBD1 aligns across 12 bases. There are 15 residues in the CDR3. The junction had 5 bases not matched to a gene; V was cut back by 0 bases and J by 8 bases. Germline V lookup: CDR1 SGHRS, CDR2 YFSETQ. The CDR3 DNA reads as TGCGCCAGCAGCTTGGTGGGACAGGGGGCGAGAGGCTACACCTTC. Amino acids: CASSLVGQGARGYTF. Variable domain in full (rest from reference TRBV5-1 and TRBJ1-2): KAGVTQTPRYLIKTRGQQVTLSCSPISGHRSVSWYQQTPGQGLQFLFEYFSETQRNKGNFPGRFSGRQFSNSRSEMNVSTLELGDSALYLCASSLVGQGARGYTFGSGTRLTVV.

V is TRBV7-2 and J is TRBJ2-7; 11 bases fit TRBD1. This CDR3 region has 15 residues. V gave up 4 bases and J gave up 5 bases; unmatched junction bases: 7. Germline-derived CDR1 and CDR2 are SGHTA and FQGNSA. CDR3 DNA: TGTGCCAGCAGCTACGACTGGACAGGGGGCGACGAGCAGTACTTC. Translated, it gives CASSYDWTGGDEQYF.

CDR3 nucleotides: TGTGCCAGCCGGGCGGGAGGCACAGATACGCAGTATTTT. As protein: CASRAGGTDTQYF. The genes are TRBV7-9 and TRBJ2-3, with 7 bases lining up with TRBD2. Germline assignment: CDR1 SEHNR and CDR2 FQNEAQ (reference sequence). With 8 bases clipped from V and 1 base from J, the junction kept 3 bases outside the gene matches. There are 13 residues in the CDR3. The full variable domain, its missing parts supplied by reference TRBV7-9 and TRBJ2-3, is DTGVSQNPRHKITKRGQNVTFRCDPISEHNRLYWYRQTLGQGPEFLTYFQNEAQLEKSRLLSDRFSAERPKGSFSTLEIQRTEQGDSAMYLCASRAGGTDTQYFGPGTRLTVL.

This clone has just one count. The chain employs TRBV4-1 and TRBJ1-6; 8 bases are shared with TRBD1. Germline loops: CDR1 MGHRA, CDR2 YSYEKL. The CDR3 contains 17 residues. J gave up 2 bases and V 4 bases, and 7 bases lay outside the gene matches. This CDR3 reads CASSRAGTGTYNSPLHF. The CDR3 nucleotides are TGCGCCAGCAGCCGAGCCGGGACAGGAACCTATAATTCACCCCTCCACTTT.

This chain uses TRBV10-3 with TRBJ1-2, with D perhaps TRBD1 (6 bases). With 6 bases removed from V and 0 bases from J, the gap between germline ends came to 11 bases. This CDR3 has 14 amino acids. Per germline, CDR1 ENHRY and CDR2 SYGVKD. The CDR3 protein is CAISRDTSNYGYTF. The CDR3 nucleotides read TGTGCCATCAGCCGGGACACCTCTAACTATGGCTACACCTTC.

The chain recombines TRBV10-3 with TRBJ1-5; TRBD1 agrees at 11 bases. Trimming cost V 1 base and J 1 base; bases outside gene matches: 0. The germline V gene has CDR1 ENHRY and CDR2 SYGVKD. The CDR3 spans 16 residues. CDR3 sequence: CAISEWDRGSNQPQHF. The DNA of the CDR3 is TGTGCCATCAGTGAGTGGGACAGGGGGAGCAATCAGCCCCAGCATTTT.

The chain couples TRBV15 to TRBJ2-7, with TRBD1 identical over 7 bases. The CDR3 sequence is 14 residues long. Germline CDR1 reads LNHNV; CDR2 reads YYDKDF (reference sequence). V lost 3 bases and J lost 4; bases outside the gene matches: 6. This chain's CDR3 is CATSRQGGRYEQYF. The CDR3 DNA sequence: TGTGCCACCAGCAGGCAAGGGGGCCGGTACGAGCAGTACTTC.